This TCR beta chain was documented in a study of human T cells and chemical hapten exposure. Study-level findings and limits: Given that the donors had alopecia, their immune response may differ from that seen in healthy people.

Methods used by the authors: Some 100,000 TCRs per sample was the median, with a range of about 20,000 to 690,600. TCRdb re-called the RACE reads through MiXCR, storing one row per CDR3 protein. These V and J calls originate from TCRdb's pipeline instead of the authors' own analysis. The table records 250,000 or so distinct CDR3 sequences, approximately 8.6% of them present only once. Sample time point: pre-sensitization, week 0. The treatment denotes: therapeutic diphenylcyclopropenone sensitization with weekly scalp DPC. Only after blood had been drawn was each patch test applied. Participating donors were patients with alopecia, aged 18 to 70 years, considered appropriate candidates for DPC. This clonotype was counted many times. Its matching antigen is unknown. The V and J ends lost 6 bases and 4 bases respectively, with 22 bases between them. Germline CDR1 reads MNHEY; CDR2 reads SVGEGT. The CDR3 extends over 17 amino acids.

Sample: whole blood, taken in connection with sensitization to the hapten diphenylcyclopropenone (DPC). The chain couples TRBV6-2 or TRBV6-3 to TRBJ1-5; tentative D call: TRBD1 (6 bases). This receptor was taken from a woman in her thirties or forties with alopecia areata. Some clones in this sample may be carry-over from other donors' samples. CDR3 sequence: CASSPPIYRVRNQPQHF. CDR3 nucleotide sequence: TGTGCCAGCAGCCCCCCTATATACAGGGTAAGGAATCAGCCCCAGCATTTT.